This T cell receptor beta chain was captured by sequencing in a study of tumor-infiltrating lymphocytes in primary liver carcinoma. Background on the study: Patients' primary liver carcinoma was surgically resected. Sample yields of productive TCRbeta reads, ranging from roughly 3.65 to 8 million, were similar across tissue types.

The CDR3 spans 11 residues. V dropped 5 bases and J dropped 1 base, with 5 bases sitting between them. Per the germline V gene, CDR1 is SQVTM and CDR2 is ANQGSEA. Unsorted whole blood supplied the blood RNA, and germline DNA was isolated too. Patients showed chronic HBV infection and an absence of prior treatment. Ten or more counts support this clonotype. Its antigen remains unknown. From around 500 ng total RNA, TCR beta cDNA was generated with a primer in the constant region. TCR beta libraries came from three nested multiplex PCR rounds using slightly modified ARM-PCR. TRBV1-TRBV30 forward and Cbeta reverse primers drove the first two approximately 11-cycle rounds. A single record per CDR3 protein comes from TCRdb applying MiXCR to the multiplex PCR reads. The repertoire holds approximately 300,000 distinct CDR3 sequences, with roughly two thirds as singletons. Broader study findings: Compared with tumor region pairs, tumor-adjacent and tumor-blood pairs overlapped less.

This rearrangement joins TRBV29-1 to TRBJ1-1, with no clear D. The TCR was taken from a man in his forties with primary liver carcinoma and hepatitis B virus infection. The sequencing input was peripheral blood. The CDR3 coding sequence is TGCAGCGTTATCACGAACACTGAAGCTTTCTTT. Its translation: CSVITNTEAFF.